Presented here are 6 T cell receptor beta chains from one specimen sequenced in a study of molecular identifiers for immune sequencing clone quantification. In TCRdb, the PCR reads were re-called with MiXCR into one record per CDR3 protein. Of approximately 500,000 distinct CDR3 sequences in the sample, roughly a fifth were seen once. Sequenced input: naive CD8+ T cells from blood, with Jurkat cell RNA spiked in. As to subset: FACS-sorted CD8+CD4-CCR7+CD45RA+ naive T cells. The origin of the receptors is a human donor in good health. Some libraries in this study had Jurkat cell RNA spiked in.

As for this clonotype: Mismatch with germline at one junction end may stem from a read error. The chain is built from TRBV27 and TRBJ1-1; D not resolved. The CDR3 sequence is 13 residues long. Germline-derived CDR1 and CDR2 are MNHEY and SMNVEV (reference sequence). The CDR3 DNA reads TGTGCCAGCGGTTTCTACCGGACCACTGAAGCTTTCTTT. Its protein is CASGFYRTTEAFF.

This clonotype has just a few counts. This chain connects TRBV20-1 to TRBJ1-4; D is ambiguous. The length of the CDR3 is 14 residues. Trimming stripped 0 bases from V and 8 bases from J, with 13 bases between. Germline V gives CDR1 DFQATT, CDR2 SNEGSKA (reference sequence). The CDR3 nucleotides are TGCAGTGCTAGAGATGACATGGAGGCGGAAAAACTGTTTTTT. Amino acid sequence: CSARDDMEAEKLFF.

The genes are TRBV4-1 and TRBJ2-7; tentative D call: TRBD2 (6 bases). CDR1 MGHRA and CDR2 YSYEKL come from the germline V gene. The V gene lost 0 bases and the J gene lost 3 bases, with 12 bases spanning the gap. This CDR3 region has 15 residues. CDR3 region: CASSQDRGNGYEQYF. CDR3 DNA sequence: TGCGCCAGCAGCCAAGACCGGGGGAATGGCTACGAGCAGTACTTC.

In the case of this clonotype: A much larger clone differs from this one at a single base, so this may be a read error. The chain joins TRBV4-2 to TRBJ2-3; D is undetermined. The J call may be incorrect, as the DNA end agrees better with TRBJ1-5. The germline V gene encodes CDR1 LGHNA and CDR2 YNFKEQ. The CDR3 spans 15 residues. In DNA form, the CDR3 reads TGTGCCAGCAGCCAAGCGGAGGGTAGACCCTTGGGGCAGCATTTT. Translation gives CASSQAEGRPLGQHF.

This clonotype has a handful of counts. V gene TRBV6-5 combines with J gene TRBJ2-7; 10 bases match TRBD1. This CDR3 has 16 residues. V lost 6 bases and J lost 4; bases outside the gene matches: 12. The germline CDR1 and CDR2 sequences are MNHEY and SVGAGI. CDR3 protein: CASRDSTGQGLYEQYF. The CDR3 DNA reads as TGTGCCAGCAGAGATTCGACGGGACAGGGGTTATACGAGCAGTACTTC.

The chain has TRBV12-3 or TRBV12-4 and TRBJ1-1; possibly TRBD1 for D (6 bases). The ends were cut back, 5 bases at V and 2 bases at J, with 18 bases in the middle. The CDR3 runs 16 residues. The CDR3 DNA sequence: TGTGCCAGCAGTCCGGGGGACATTATCATTAACACTGAAGCTTTCTTT. It encodes CASSPGDIIINTEAFF.